The 18 T cell receptor beta chains presented below share a single source sample, sequenced in a study of blood T cell repertoires in COVID-19. Some clones are missing from TCRdb's copy, which holds only in-frame ones; the method was immunoSEQ multiplex PCR. The table records 200,000 to 300,000 clones, 88% of them present only once. The specimen was PBMCs or T cells enriched from blood (not recorded which). The receptors originated from a woman between 40 and 50 years old with acute COVID-19.

Here the CDR3 DNA reads TGCGCCAGCAGCTTACAGGGGGCGAATAATCAGCCCCAGCATTTT. It encodes CASSLQGANNQPQHF. V gene TRBV5-1 combines with J gene TRBJ1-5, with 9 bases aligning to TRBD1. CDR1 is SGHRS, CDR2 YFSETQ, per germline. The CDR3 has 15 amino acids. Trimming at V came to 2 bases and at J to 4 bases, leaving 4 bases not matched to a gene.

With regard to this clone: Other DNA sequences within the sample encode an identical CDR3. CDR3 coding DNA: TGTGCCTGGTCACCGGGGGGGTGGACCGGGGAGCTGTTTTTT. It encodes CAWSPGGWTGELFF. The chain recombines TRBV30 with TRBJ2-2; 8 bases are a match to TRBD2. V lost 5 bases, J lost 5 bases, and 7 bases stayed unmatched. CDR3 size: 14 residues. CDR1 is GTSNPN and CDR2 is SVGIG in the germline V gene (reference sequence).

The V call is TRBV19, the J call TRBJ1-5; the match to TRBD1 covers 9 bases. Germline V gene data show CDR1 as LNHDA and CDR2 as SQIVND (reference sequence). V lost 8 bases to trimming and J lost 6 bases; unmatched junction nucleotides: 11. The CDR3 has 15 amino acids. The CDR3 region is CASSDRGRGTQPQHF. The CDR3 DNA is TGTGCCAGTTCGGACAGGGGTCGTGGAACTCAGCCCCAGCATTTT.

This chain uses TRBV12-3 or TRBV12-4 with TRBJ1-6, with D possibly being TRBD1 (5 bases). Deletions cut 3 bases from V and 14 bases from J, with 8 bases between. The CDR3 totals 11 residues. As DNA, the CDR3 is TGTGCCAGCAGTTTGGGGGGAGCCCTCCACTTT. Residues: CASSLGGALHF.

In its sample, this clone was seen a few times. The chain couples TRBV10-1 to TRBJ2-2, with 8 bases identical to TRBD1. V shed 3 bases, J shed 8 bases, and the junction held 8 bases outside the gene matches. The germline CDR1 and CDR2 sequences are WNHNN and SYGVQD (reference sequence). The CDR3 runs 15 residues. The CDR3 DNA reads TGCGCCAGCAGTGAAACTGTGGACAGGGCAGGGGAGCTGTTTTTT. Translating gives CASSETVDRAGELFF.

This chain links TRBV14 with TRBJ1-3; TRBD1 might be the D (5 bases). The CDR3 consists of 15 residues. Looked up from germline, CDR1 is SGHDN and CDR2 is FVKESK. V shed 1 base and J shed 0 bases, with 7 bases lying between them. Here the CDR3 reads CASSQGTRSGNTIYF. The DNA of the CDR3 is TGTGCCAGCAGCCAAGGGACACGCTCTGGAAACACCATATATTTT.

The CDR3 DNA reads TGCAGCGTCCGGACAGGGTGGGGGGAGCTGTTTTTT. Amino acid sequence: CSVRTGWGELFF. The chain couples TRBV29-1 to TRBJ2-2, with TRBD1 identical over 8 bases. The CDR3 has 12 amino acids. Germline V gene sequence: CDR1 SQVTM, CDR2 ANQGSEA. Trimming took 6 bases from V and 8 from J; bases not matched to a gene: 5.

The rearrangement joins TRBV18 to TRBJ2-1, with 13 bases fitting TRBD2. CDR3 length: 15 residues. Per germline, CDR1 KGHSH and CDR2 LQKENI. The V and J ends lost 4 bases and 6 bases, in that order; junction bases with no gene match: 3. The DNA for the CDR3 is TGTGCCAGCTCACAACTAGCGGGGGGGCTCAATGAGCAGTTCTTC. Translated, it gives CASSQLAGGLNEQFF.

This clone occurred once. The V gene is TRBV30, the J gene TRBJ1-5; D is possibly TRBD1 (5 bases). Per the germline V gene, CDR1 is GTSNPN and CDR2 is SVGIG (reference sequence). The V gene lost 3 bases and the J gene lost 0 bases, with 12 bases spanning the gap. The CDR3 consists of 15 residues. CDR3 region: CAWSGGSTSNQPQHF. The CDR3 DNA is TGTGCCTGGAGCGGGGGGAGCACTAGCAATCAGCCCCAGCATTTT.

This chain links TRBV7-2 with TRBJ2-1; 14 positions agree with TRBD2. Germline V CDR1 and CDR2: SGHTA, FQGNSA. The CDR3 contains 19 residues. The trim removed 1 base at V and 6 bases at J, leaving 11 bases unmatched. CDR3 loop: CASSLGPPGTSGRGNEQFF. CDR3 nucleotide sequence: TGTGCCAGCAGCTTAGGGCCCCCCGGGACTAGCGGGAGAGGCAATGAGCAGTTCTTC.

This clone is a singleton in its sample. The V gene is TRBV19, the J gene TRBJ1-1; a possible D gene is TRBD1 (6 bases). Between the trimmed V and J ends, which lost 3 bases and 6 bases, there was a span of 20 bases. Germline V gives CDR1 LNHDA, CDR2 SQIVND (reference sequence). CDR3 length: 16 amino acids. CDR3 residues: CASSMRGPAGVAEAFF. The CDR3 DNA reads TGTGCCAGTAGTATGAGGGGCCCAGCAGGGGTAGCTGAAGCTTTCTTT. The full variable domain, rest sourced from reference TRBV19 and TRBJ1-1, is DGGITQSPKYLFRKEGQNVTLSCEQNLNHDAMYWYRQDPGQGLRLIYYSQIVNDFQKGDIAEGYSVSREKKESFPLTVTSAQKNPTAFYLCASSMRGPAGVAEAFFGQGTRLTVV.

This rearrangement joins TRBV30 to TRBJ1-5, with 8 bases identical to TRBD1. The V and J ends lost 2 bases and 4 bases, in that order; junction bases with no gene match: 4. The germline V gene has CDR1 GTSNPN and CDR2 SVGIG (reference sequence). The CDR3 is 14 residues long. The CDR3 sequence is CAWSTGQGNQPQHF. In DNA, the CDR3 is TGTGCCTGGAGTACCGGACAGGGTAATCAGCCCCAGCATTTT. Combining the CDR3 with reference TRBV30 and TRBJ1-5 gives the whole variable domain SQTIHQWPATLVQPVGSPLSLECTVEGTSNPNLYWYRQAAGRGLQLLFYSVGIGQISSEVPQNLSASRPQDRQFILSSKKLLLSDSGFYLCAWSTGQGNQPQHFGDGTRLSIL.

The genes are TRBV28 and TRBJ1-6; weak D call: TRBD1 (6 bases). The CDR3 covers 15 residues. Trimming cost V 5 bases and J 8 bases, with 16 bases left between them. Germline CDR1 reads MDHEN; CDR2 reads SYDVKM. Written as DNA, the CDR3 is TGTGCCAGCAGTGGGCAGACAGGTGGGGATTCACCCCTCCACTTT. Protein sequence: CASSGQTGGDSPLHF.

The chain carries TRBV19 and TRBJ1-1; 8 bases line up with TRBD1. The CDR3 is 17 residues long. Looked up from germline, CDR1 is LNHDA and CDR2 is SQIVND (reference sequence). Trimming removed 10 bases from V and 6 bases from J; junction bases left unmatched: 22. CDR3 nucleotides: TGTGCCATCACCCCCAGGGGGCCAGCCACCCCTAGTTCTGAAGCTTTCTTT. The encoded protein is CAITPRGPATPSSEAFF.

The V call is TRBV19, the J call TRBJ2-4, with 10 nucleotides matching TRBD1. Trimming took 5 bases from V and 5 from J; bases not matched to a gene: 18. The CDR3 loop spans 19 amino acids. Germline CDR1 and CDR2: LNHDA and SQIVND (reference sequence). CDR3 region: CASSPIGRTGGLIENIQYF. The CDR3 coding sequence is TGTGCCAGTAGTCCAATAGGGCGGACAGGGGGATTAATAGAAAACATTCAGTACTTC.

This clone was observed once. This sequence joins TRBV5-1 and TRBJ1-2, with 9 positions matching TRBD1. J was trimmed by 3 bases and V by 1 base; bases with no gene match: 4. Germline lookup yields CDR1 SGHRS and CDR2 YFSETQ. The CDR3 has 15 residues. CDR3 sequence: CASSLRTGADYGYTF. DNA for the CDR3: TGCGCCAGCAGCTTGAGGACAGGGGCGGACTATGGCTACACCTTC. The whole variable domain, filled in from reference TRBV5-1 and TRBJ1-2, reads KAGVTQTPRYLIKTRGQQVTLSCSPISGHRSVSWYQQTPGQGLQFLFEYFSETQRNKGNFPGRFSGRQFSNSRSEMNVSTLELGDSALYLCASSLRTGADYGYTFGSGTRLTVV.

This sequence joins TRBV4-1 and TRBJ2-1; 10 nucleotides match TRBD1. The CDR3 is 17 residues long. Germline CDR1 MGHRA, CDR2 YSYEKL. With 3 bases clipped from V and 3 bases from J, the junction kept 8 bases outside the gene matches. The CDR3 loop reads CASSHPRDRGIYNEQFF. CDR3 nucleotide sequence: TGCGCCAGCAGCCACCCCAGGGACAGGGGAATCTACAATGAGCAGTTCTTC.

The J gene is TRBJ2-1, the V gene TRBV11-2; TRBD2 aligns across 11 bases. Trimming took 6 bases from V and 3 from J; bases not matched to a gene: 16. There are 19 residues in the CDR3. Germline CDR1 and CDR2: SGHAT and FQNNGV. CDR3 amino acids: CASSFRLLAGGLFYNEQFF. DNA of the CDR3: TGTGCCAGCAGTTTTAGGTTGCTAGCGGGGGGTCTATTCTACAATGAGCAGTTCTTC.